Below, 30 T cell receptor beta chains from the same sample are listed, as sequenced in a study of shared clonotypes between healthy human individuals. Produced via immunoSEQ multiplex PCR; TCRdb's table is partial and in-frame only. The data contain about 2.1 million clones, just over 90% of them seen just once; the ten biggest clones take up more than 1.5%. Naivety among CD8 cells was defined by CD45RO negativity and positive CCR7 selection, thereby excluding terminally differentiated effector memory CD45RA+ cells. Sequencing was performed on naive CD8+ T cells from PBMCs. These receptors were collected from a man younger than 35 in good health. Some clones in this sample may be carry-over from other donors' samples.

This rearrangement joins TRBV5-6 to TRBJ2-7, with 10 bases fitting TRBD1. Germline V gene sequence: CDR1 SGHDT, CDR2 YYEEEE. The CDR3 covers 17 residues. Trimming at V came to 3 bases and at J to 3 bases, leaving 12 bases not matched to a gene. CDR3 coding DNA: TGTGCCAGCAGCTCGTTGCCCGGGACAGGGGCTCTCTACGAGCAGTACTTC. It translates to CASSSLPGTGALYEQYF.

V and J are TRBV2 and TRBJ2-7, with 12 bases matching TRBD2. Trimming at V came to 0 bases and at J to 7 bases, leaving 16 bases not matched to a gene. This CDR3 is 19 amino acids long. Germline V gene sequence: CDR1 SNHLY, CDR2 FYNNEI. The chain's CDR3 is CASSEASGLAGLGAMEQYF. For the CDR3, the DNA is TGTGCCAGCAGTGAAGCCAGTGGACTAGCGGGACTAGGGGCCATGGAGCAGTACTTC.

On this clone itself: At the DNA level, this CDR3 is encoded by other sequences in the same sample as well. This chain connects TRBV11-2 to TRBJ2-6; D is ambiguous. V was clipped by 6 bases and J by 4 bases, with 4 bases between them. The length of the CDR3 is 12 residues. CDR1 is SGHAT, CDR2 FQNNGV, per germline. CDR3 residues: CASRGGANVLTF. CDR3 nucleotides: TGTGCCAGCAGAGGCGGGGCCAACGTCCTGACTTTC.

The V and J genes are TRBV7-3 and TRBJ2-1, with D perhaps given as TRBD1 or TRBD2 (5 bases each). Germline V gene sequence: CDR1 SGHTA, CDR2 FQGTGA. This CDR3 contains 14 residues. Trimming took 6 bases from V and 6 from J, leaving 15 bases between them. CDR3 bases: TGTGCCAGCAGACCAGGGTTCCGGGGCAATGAGCAGTTCTTC. Translated: CASRPGFRGNEQFF.

This chain uses TRBV5-6 with TRBJ2-7, with no clear D. V shed 5 bases and J shed 2 bases, with 11 bases lying between them. Germline CDR1 and CDR2: SGHDT and YYEEEE. The CDR3 runs to 13 residues. The CDR3 coding sequence is TGTGCCAGCAGTTCCTGGTTGGCCTACGAGCAGTACTTC. Its protein product is CASSSWLAYEQYF.

This sequence joins TRBV9 and TRBJ1-2; maybe TRBD1 (5 bases). This CDR3 has 15 amino acids. Germline assignment: CDR1 SGDLS and CDR2 YYNGEE. V was trimmed by 3 bases and J by 5 bases, leaving 17 bases between them. The CDR3 sequence is CASSANGQGWYGYTF. The CDR3 region has the DNA TGTGCCAGCAGCGCAAATGGGCAGGGATGGTATGGCTACACCTTC.

The V and J genes are TRBV12-2 and TRBJ2-1; the table's TRBD2 call for D was not verified on the DNA. TRBV12-2 is noted as a pseudogene. This CDR3 has 16 residues. This chain's CDR3 is CASRSKTSGRKDEQFF. CDR3 nucleotide sequence: TGTGCAAGTCGCTCCAAGACTAGCGGGAGGAAGGATGAGCAGTTCTTC.

The V gene is TRBV10-1, the J gene TRBJ2-2; the D is unclear. The CDR3 has 15 residues. The V and J ends lost 4 bases and 1 base respectively, with 10 bases between them. CDR1 and CDR2 (germline): WNHNN, SYGVQD (reference sequence). The CDR3 loop is CASSAPWENTGELFF. CDR3 nucleotide sequence: TGCGCCAGCAGTGCCCCGTGGGAGAACACCGGGGAGCTGTTTTTT.

J is TRBJ2-2 and V is TRBV11-2; TRBD1 might be the D (6 bases). The ends were cut back, 1 base at V and 2 bases at J, with 8 bases in the middle. Germline V gene data show CDR1 as SGHAT and CDR2 as FQNNGV. This CDR3 is 15 amino acids long. Written as DNA, the CDR3 is TGTGCCAGCAGCTTAGGGACAGTAAACACCGGGGAGCTGTTTTTT. Translated: CASSLGTVNTGELFF.

V gene TRBV29-1 combines with J gene TRBJ2-1; 12 nucleotides agree with TRBD2. Germline V gene sequence: CDR1 SQVTM, CDR2 ANQGSEA. The V segment lost 7 bases and the J segment 10 bases; nucleotides outside the gene matches: 14. The CDR3 covers 15 residues. CDR3 DNA: TGCAGCGGGACTGATGGACTAGCGGGATTCGGCGAGCAGTTCTTC. Translating it yields CSGTDGLAGFGEQFF.

The chain recombines TRBV7-3 with TRBJ2-5; D is perhaps TRBD2 (5 bases). This CDR3 is 15 amino acids long. Trimming left V 5 bases short and J 5 bases short, with 18 bases between. Looked up from germline, CDR1 is SGHTA and CDR2 is FQGTGA. For the CDR3, the DNA is TGTGCCAGCAGCCTAGGCGGCGGGCGAGGGGAGACCCAGTACTTC. This encodes CASSLGGGRGETQYF.

The V gene is TRBV6-5, the J gene TRBJ1-1; D call uncertain. CDR3 length: 14 residues. Trimming removed 5 bases from V and 0 bases from J, with 10 bases in between. Germline-derived CDR1 and CDR2 are MNHEY and SVGAGI. The CDR3 reads CASSPVHLNTEAFF. CDR3 in DNA: TGTGCCAGCAGTCCAGTACACCTGAACACTGAAGCTTTCTTT.

The chain has TRBV29-1 and TRBJ2-5, with D maybe TRBD2 (5 bases). The ends were cut back, 2 bases at V and 2 bases at J, with 15 bases in the middle. The CDR3 length is 15 residues. Germline-derived CDR1 and CDR2 are SQVTM and ANQGSEA. CDR3 nucleotides: TGCAGCGTTGAATCGGGAAGGTCAAAACAAGAGACCCAGTACTTC. Protein product: CSVESGRSKQETQYF.

On this clone: Other DNA sequences of this sample code for an identical CDR3. CDR3 sequence: CASSQYSYEQYF. CDR3 nucleotide sequence: TGTGCCAGCAGTCAGTACTCCTACGAGCAGTACTTC. The chain has TRBV7-9 and TRBJ2-7; the D is unclear. V was clipped by 6 bases and J by 0 bases, with 6 bases between them. The CDR3 runs to 12 residues. Germline V CDR1 and CDR2: SEHNR, FQNEAQ (reference sequence).

As to this clone: Other DNA sequences of this sample code for an identical CDR3. V usage is TRBV2 and J usage is TRBJ1-1; a possible D gene is TRBD1 (5 bases). CDR3 length: 15 residues. CDR1 SNHLY and CDR2 FYNNEI come from the germline V gene. The ends were cut back, 0 bases at V and 1 base at J, with 9 bases in the middle. The CDR3 DNA reads TGTGCCAGCAGTGAAGCGGGGCGGTGGAACACTGAAGCTTTCTTT. Protein product: CASSEAGRWNTEAFF.

The chain employs TRBV6-1 and TRBJ2-7; no reliable D call. The V end lost 8 bases, the J end lost 3 bases, and 8 bases lay between the germline ends. This CDR3 is 11 amino acids long. Germline CDR1 is MNHNS and CDR2 is SASEGT. The CDR3, as DNA: TGTGCCAGCCCCCTCGGCTACGAGCAGTACTTC. This encodes CASPLGYEQYF.

The chain joins TRBV7-9 to TRBJ2-5; the D call may be TRBD1 or TRBD2 (5 bases each). V gave up 5 bases and J gave up 5 bases, with 15 bases separating them. Germline CDR1 SEHNR, CDR2 FQNEAQ (reference sequence). The CDR3 runs to 14 residues. CDR3 nucleotide sequence: TGTGCCAGCAGCCCGGGGCTGTTGGCCGAGACCCAGTACTTC. Its protein is CASSPGLLAETQYF.

Here the CDR3 DNA reads TGTGCCAGCAGCTTTCGGCAGGGGGGCACAGATACGCAGTATTTT. Its protein product is CASSFRQGGTDTQYF. The chain uses TRBV5-4 and TRBJ2-3, with 7 bases fitting TRBD1. CDR3 length: 15 amino acids. V gave up 2 bases and J gave up 1 base; unmatched junction bases: 4. Per the germline V gene, CDR1 is SGHNT and CDR2 is YYREEE (reference sequence).

The CDR3 loop reads CASSPRVSDGYTF. The CDR3 DNA reads TGTGCCAGTTCTCCCAGGGTTAGCGATGGCTACACCTTC. V usage is TRBV19 and J usage is TRBJ1-2; possibly TRBD1 for D (5 bases). Trimming shortened V by 8 bases and J by 6 bases, and 16 bases separated the two germline ends. CDR1 is LNHDA, CDR2 SQIVND, per germline (reference sequence). The CDR3 is 13 amino acids.

The chain uses TRBV6-1 and TRBJ2-7, with 7 bases matching TRBD2. The V gene's germline CDR1 is MNHNS and CDR2 SASEGT. This CDR3 spans 15 amino acids. Unmatched junction bases numbered 8, after V lost 4 bases and J lost 2 bases. The DNA for the CDR3 is TGTGCCAGCAGTGCCTCACTAGCGACAACCTACGAGCAGTACTTC. It specifies CASSASLATTYEQYF.

The chain uses TRBV7-9 and TRBJ1-2, with 8 bases aligning to TRBD1. The CDR3 is 15 residues long. Looked up from germline, CDR1 is SEHNR and CDR2 is FQNEAQ (reference sequence). The trim removed 3 bases at V and 2 bases at J, leaving 5 bases unmatched. CDR3 nucleotide sequence: TGTGCCAGCAGCTTGGGACAGGAGCCGAACTATGGCTACACCTTC. It encodes CASSLGQEPNYGYTF.

Here the CDR3 DNA reads TGCGCCAGCAGCCAAGGGCTTAGAACCTACGAGCAGTACTTC. It encodes CASSQGLRTYEQYF. This chain uses TRBV4-3 with TRBJ2-7; no reliable D call. Trimming left V 1 base short and J 2 bases short, with 9 bases between. The CDR3 spans 14 residues. In germline, CDR1 is LGHNA, CDR2 YSLEER.

The CDR3 is CATSEGQSGTEAFF. Here the CDR3 DNA reads TGTGCCACCAGCGAAGGTCAGAGTGGGACTGAAGCTTTCTTT. The V gene is TRBV15, the J gene TRBJ1-1; D is ambiguous. The CDR3 sequence is 14 residues long. Germline loops: CDR1 LNHNV, CDR2 YYDKDF (reference sequence). The V end lost 5 bases, the J end lost 5 bases, and 15 bases lay between the germline ends.

The table lists this clone with a count of one. The rearrangement uses TRBV10-3 and TRBJ1-1; D perhaps matches TRBD1 (5 bases). This CDR3 spans 14 amino acids. Deletions cut 3 bases from V and 3 bases from J, with 11 bases between. Germline-derived CDR1 and CDR2 are ENHRY and SYGVKD. The CDR3 sequence is CAISERGVYTEAFF. CDR3 DNA sequence: TGTGCCATCAGTGAACGGGGGGTGTACACTGAAGCTTTCTTT.

The rearrangement links TRBV9 to TRBJ2-7; TRBD2 agrees at 7 bases. The CDR3 totals 16 residues. With 3 bases clipped from V and 2 bases from J, the junction kept 11 bases outside the gene matches. Germline V CDR1 and CDR2: SGDLS, YYNGEE. In DNA, the CDR3 is TGTGCCAGCAGCGAGAACTTAGCGGGCCATCCCTACGAGCAGTACTTC. Translating it yields CASSENLAGHPYEQYF.

The chain combines TRBV28 with TRBJ1-5; the D is unclear. Looked up from germline, CDR1 is MDHEN and CDR2 is SYDVKM. Trimming stripped 2 bases from V and 3 bases from J, with 8 bases between. The CDR3 consists of 14 residues. This chain's CDR3 is CASSLMSDNQPQHF. The CDR3 region has the DNA TGTGCCAGCAGTTTAATGAGTGACAATCAGCCCCAGCATTTT.

The rearrangement joins TRBV9 to TRBJ2-1, with D unclear. Germline V gene lookup returns CDR1 SGDLS and CDR2 YYNGEE. The CDR3 runs 15 residues. The V gene lost 2 bases and the J gene lost 6 bases, with 15 bases spanning the gap. The DNA of the CDR3 is TGTGCCAGCAGCGTCTCGGGCGCAAGGCGCAATGAGCAGTTCTTC. It specifies CASSVSGARRNEQFF. Filled out from reference TRBV9 and TRBJ2-1, the complete variable domain reads DSGVTQTPKHLITATGQRVTLRCSPRSGDLSVYWYQQSLDQGLQFLIQYYNGEERAKGNILERFSAQQFPDLHSELNLSSLELGDSALYFCASSVSGARRNEQFFGPGTRLTVL.

The J gene is TRBJ1-1, the V gene TRBV4-1; TRBD1 agrees at 8 bases. The length of the CDR3 is 13 residues. The V segment lost 1 base and the J segment 7 bases; nucleotides outside the gene matches: 2. The germline V gene has CDR1 MGHRA and CDR2 YSYEKL. CDR3 protein: CASSQGTGYEAFF. In nucleotides, the CDR3 is TGCGCCAGCAGCCAAGGGACAGGGTATGAAGCTTTCTTT.

The chain combines TRBV15 with TRBJ2-7; 9 bases match TRBD2. Germline V lookup: CDR1 LNHNV, CDR2 YYDKDF (reference sequence). This CDR3 comprises 16 residues. The ends lost 0 bases at V and 1 base at J; junction bases unmatched: 4. CDR3 nucleotide sequence: TGTGCCACCAGCAGAGAGGGGCTAGCGGGATCCTACGAGCAGTACTTC. Its translation is CATSREGLAGSYEQYF.

The chain has TRBV28 and TRBJ2-7; D is undetermined. Trimming cost V 4 bases and J 5 bases, with 12 bases left between them. Per the germline V gene, CDR1 is MDHEN and CDR2 is SYDVKM. This CDR3 is built from 13 residues. CDR3 loop: CASSSQGEHEQYF. CDR3 sequence (DNA): TGTGCCAGCAGTTCTCAAGGCGAACACGAGCAGTACTTC.